This record covers a single T cell receptor (beta chain). The antigen is undetermined. The PCR made use of 60 Vbeta and 13 Jbeta primers. The method was immunoSEQ multiplex PCR; TCRdb's version includes in-frame clones alone and lacks a portion of them. The data contain 150,000 to 200,000 clones, 65% to 80% of them singletons. This entry is derived from a study of cytomegalovirus exposure and HLA in healthy donors. Study conclusions and caveats: Sequencing probably produced one cluster of sequence variants that were highly shared.

Unmatched junction bases numbered 9, after V lost 4 bases and J lost 8 bases. There are 15 residues in the CDR3. Germline V gene data show CDR1 as MNHNS and CDR2 as SASEGT. What was sequenced was PBMCs. This TCR was sampled from a man younger than 35 in good health and CMV-seropositive. The chain uses TRBV6-1 and TRBJ2-1; 9 bases are shared with TRBD2. The CDR3 sequence is CASSGSGSLWDEQFF. The CDR3 coding sequence is TGTGCCAGCAGTGGTAGCGGGAGCCTTTGGGATGAGCAGTTCTTC.